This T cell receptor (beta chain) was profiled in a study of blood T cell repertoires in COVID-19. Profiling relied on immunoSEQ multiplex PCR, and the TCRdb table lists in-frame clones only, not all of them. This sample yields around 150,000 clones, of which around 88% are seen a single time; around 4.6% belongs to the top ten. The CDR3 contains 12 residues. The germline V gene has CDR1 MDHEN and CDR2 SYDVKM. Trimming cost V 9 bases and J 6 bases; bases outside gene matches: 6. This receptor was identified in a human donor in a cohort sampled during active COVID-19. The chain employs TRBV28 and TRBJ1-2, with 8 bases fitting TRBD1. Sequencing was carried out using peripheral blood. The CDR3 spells CASQGARDGYTF. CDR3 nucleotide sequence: TGTGCCAGTCAGGGGGCGCGGGATGGCTACACCTTC.